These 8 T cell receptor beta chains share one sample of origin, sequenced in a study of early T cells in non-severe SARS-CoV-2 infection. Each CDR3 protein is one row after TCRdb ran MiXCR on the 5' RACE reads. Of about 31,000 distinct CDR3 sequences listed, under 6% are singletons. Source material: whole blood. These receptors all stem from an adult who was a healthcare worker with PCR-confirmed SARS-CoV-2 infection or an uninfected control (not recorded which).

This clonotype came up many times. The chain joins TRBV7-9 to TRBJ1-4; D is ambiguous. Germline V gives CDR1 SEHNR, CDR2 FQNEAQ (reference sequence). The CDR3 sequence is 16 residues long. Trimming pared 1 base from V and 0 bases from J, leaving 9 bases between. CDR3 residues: CASSLVSGTTNEKLFF. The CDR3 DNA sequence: TGTGCCAGCAGCTTAGTGAGTGGGACAACTAATGAAAAACTGTTTTTT.

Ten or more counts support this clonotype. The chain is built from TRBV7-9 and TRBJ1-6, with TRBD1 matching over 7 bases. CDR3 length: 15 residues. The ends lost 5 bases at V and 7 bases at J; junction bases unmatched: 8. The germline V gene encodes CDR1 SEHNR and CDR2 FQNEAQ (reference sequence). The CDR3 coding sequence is TGTGCCAGCAGCCCCCTGGGACAGACCAATTCACCCCTCCACTTT. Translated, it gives CASSPLGQTNSPLHF.

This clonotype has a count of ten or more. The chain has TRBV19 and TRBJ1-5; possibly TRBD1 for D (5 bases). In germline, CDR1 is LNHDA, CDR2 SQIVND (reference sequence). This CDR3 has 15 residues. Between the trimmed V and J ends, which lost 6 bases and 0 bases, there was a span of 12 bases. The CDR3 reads CASRIDSHSNQPQHF. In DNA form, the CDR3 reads TGTGCCAGTAGGATCGACAGTCATAGCAATCAGCCCCAGCATTTT.

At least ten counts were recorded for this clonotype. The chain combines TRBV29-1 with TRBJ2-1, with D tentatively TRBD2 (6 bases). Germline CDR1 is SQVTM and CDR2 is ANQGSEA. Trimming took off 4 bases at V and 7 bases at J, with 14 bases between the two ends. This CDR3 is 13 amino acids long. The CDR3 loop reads CSVVGGRVNEQFF. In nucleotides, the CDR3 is TGCAGCGTTGTCGGGGGACGCGTGAATGAGCAGTTCTTC.

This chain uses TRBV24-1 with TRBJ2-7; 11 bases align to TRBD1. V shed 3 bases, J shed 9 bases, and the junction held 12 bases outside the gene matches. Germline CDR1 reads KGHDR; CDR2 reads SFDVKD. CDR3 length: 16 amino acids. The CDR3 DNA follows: TGTGCCACCAGTGATCATGGACAGGGGGCAATCAAGGGGCAGTACTTC. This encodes CATSDHGQGAIKGQYF.

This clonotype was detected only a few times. CDR3 in amino acids: CASSADSIEQYF. DNA for the CDR3: TGTGCCAGCAGCGCCGACAGTATCGAGCAGTACTTC. V gene TRBV9 combines with J gene TRBJ2-7; tentatively, D is TRBD1 (5 bases). CDR3 length: 12 residues. Trimming removed 3 bases from V and 6 bases from J, with 10 bases in between. The V gene's germline CDR1 is SGDLS and CDR2 YYNGEE.

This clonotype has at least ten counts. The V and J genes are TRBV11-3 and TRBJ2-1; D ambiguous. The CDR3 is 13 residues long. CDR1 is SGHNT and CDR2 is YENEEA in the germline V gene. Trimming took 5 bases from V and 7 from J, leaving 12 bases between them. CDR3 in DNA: TGTGCCAGCAGCCCCGATAGCATGAATGAGCAGTTCTTC. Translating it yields CASSPDSMNEQFF.

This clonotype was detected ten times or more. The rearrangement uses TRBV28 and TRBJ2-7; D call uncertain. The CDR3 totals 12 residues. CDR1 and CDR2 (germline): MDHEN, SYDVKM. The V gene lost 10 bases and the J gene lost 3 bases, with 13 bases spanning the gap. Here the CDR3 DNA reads TGTGCCACCCAACTTGGGGTCTACGAGCAGTACTTC. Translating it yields CATQLGVYEQYF.